This T cell receptor (beta chain) stems from a study of T cell changes during pregnancy in multiple sclerosis. Profiled with immunoSEQ multiplex PCR; TCRdb holds only in-frame clones, not every one. This sample has 40,000 to 45,000 clones, with just under 95% found just once. This CDR3 contains 19 residues. The receptor was isolated from a female donor with multiple sclerosis, enrolled in a pregnancy study. The rearrangement joins TRBV21-1 to TRBJ2-6; TRBD2, the table's D call, lacks a check against the DNA. TRBV21-1 is a pseudogene locus. The material sequenced was CD4+ T cells from peripheral blood mononuclear cells, taken in the third trimester of pregnancy. CDR3 DNA sequence: TGTGCCAGCAGGCACTTGAGAAACGGGAACGGATCTGGGGCCAACGTCCTGACTTTC. Residues: CASRHLRNGNGSGANVLTF.